This T cell receptor beta chain was captured by sequencing in a study of a mutant IDH1 vaccine in newly diagnosed glioma (dated by TCRdb to the early 2020s). General notes on the study: Across visits V03 through V10, patients got a total of eight vaccinations, given in weeks 1, 3, 5, 7, 11, 15, 19 and 23. Vaccination began 4-6 weeks after radiotherapy alone, or alongside temozolomide cycles in the chemotherapy-containing groups. The roughly 32 treated patients were roughly 62% male and 37.5% female, with a mean age of around 40 years. Before enrollment, most patients had been given radiochemotherapy with temozolomide as standard therapy, while the rest had received either radiotherapy alone or temozolomide alone. Peripheral blood was collected at six visits: V03 (baseline), V05, V07, V10, V12 and V13. For exploratory analyses, longitudinal TCRB deep sequencing was carried out in about two dozen treated patients wherever samples were available. Overall study outcomes, separate from this receptor: Vaccine-induced immune responses across multiple MHC alleles were detected in 93.3% of patients. It was noted by the authors that analyses of patient blood samples could not be reproduced owing to sample limitations. Pseudoprogression seemed to be unrelated to changes in the top peripheral T cell clonotypes found by TCRB sequencing. Availability determined which PBMC samples were chosen for TCRB deep sequencing.

In regard to this clone: Its cognate antigen has yet to be identified. No much larger clone exists at a distance of one base, and base qualities are not known.

Preparation of the library involved the immunoSEQ multiplex PCR assay. Rearranged TCR beta chain sequences were amplified with the hsTCRB Kit following the manufacturer's protocol. TCRB libraries were sequenced on an Illumina MiSeq. From the authors' description of their analysis: The proprietary platform of the kit vendor was used for demultiplexing, trimming and gene mapping. Entries here come from immuneACCESS through TCRdb and include only in-frame sequences with V and J called. Some clones fail to appear in such tables; in the studies checked, an unresolved V gene covers under half of the shortfall, and the cause of the remainder is unknown. The DNA was the basis for D and trimming; V, J and clone size are from that table. The sample includes over 45,000 clones, with about 86% observed a single time. The ten largest clones add up to 3% to 4% of the sample. In light of the paper, this sample's time point label describes: week 5, during vaccination. Each vaccine dose, consisting of 300 ug of a 20-mer mutant IDH1 peptide in Montanide, was administered subcutaneously with topical imiquimod. Newly diagnosed WHO grade 3 or 4 IDH1-mutant astrocytomas showing loss of nuclear ATRX were present in the donors. The samples were drawn from NOA16, a multicentre, single-arm, open-label phase I trial in Germany that tested a mutant IDH1 peptide vaccine in humans for the first time. Genomic DNA for TCRB sequencing was isolated from EDTA blood with the DNeasy Blood and Tissue Kit.

V sheds 7 bases and J sheds 2 bases, leaving 15 bases between their ends. Including cysteine and phenylalanine, the CDR3 has 14 amino acids. Only CDR3 DNA remains: 42 bases, in frame from the first base. The germline V gene specifies SGHRS as CDR1 and YFSETQ as CDR2. The source material was PBMCs, sampled from a glioma patient whose treatment included an IDH1 peptide vaccine. This chain is built from TRBV5-1 and TRBJ2-5; the D gene is possibly TRBD1 or TRBD2, with 5 bases matching each. This sequence was found in a man aged 25-40 years with glioma. In nucleotides, the sequence is TGCGCCAGCTCAGAATCGGGACCACAAGAGACCCAGTACTTC. It encodes CASSESGPQETQYF.